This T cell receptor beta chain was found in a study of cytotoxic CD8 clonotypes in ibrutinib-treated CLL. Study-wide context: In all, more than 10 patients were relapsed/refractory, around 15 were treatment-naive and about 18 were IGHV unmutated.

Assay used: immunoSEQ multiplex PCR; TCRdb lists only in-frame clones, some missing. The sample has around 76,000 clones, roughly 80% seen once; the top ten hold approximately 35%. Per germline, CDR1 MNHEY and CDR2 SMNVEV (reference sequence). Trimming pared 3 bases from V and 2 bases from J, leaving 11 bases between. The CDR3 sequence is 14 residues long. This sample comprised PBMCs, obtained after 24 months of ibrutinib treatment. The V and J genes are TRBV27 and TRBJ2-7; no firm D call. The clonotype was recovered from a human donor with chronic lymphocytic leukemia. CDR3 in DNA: TGTGCCAGCAGTTTTTTGTCCACCCCCTACGAGCAGTACTTC. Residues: CASSFLSTPYEQYF.